This T cell receptor beta chain was documented in a study of CD8+ T cells in alopecia areata. CDR1 MNHNY and CDR2 SVGAGI come from the germline V gene (reference sequence). Trimming removed 6 bases from V and 4 bases from J, with 10 bases in between. This CDR3 has 12 residues. Treatment described: oral pan-JAK inhibitor, 5-10 mg twice daily. TCR sequencing used cDNA made by reverse transcription of extracted RNA. The repertoire was sequenced with immunoSEQ multiplex PCR; TCRdb's copy has only in-frame clones and lacks some. Of about 210,000 clones listed, around two fifths are singletons. The sequence derives from a human donor with alopecia areata. The source material was CD4+ T cells sorted from blood, sampled between weeks 30 and 35, from a patient treated with tofacitinib. V and J are TRBV6-6 and TRBJ2-7, with D uncertain. CDR3 amino acids: CASSDTDYEQYF. The CDR3 coding sequence is TGTGCCAGCAGCGACACTGATTACGAGCAGTACTTC.